This entry concerns a single TCR beta chain. What antigen it recognizes has not been identified. Base qualities were left out, and no much larger clone turns up one base away. These data are taken from a study of blood T cell repertoires in COVID-19 (dated by TCRdb to the early 2020s). Broadly, across the study: Samples from collaborators originated in the United States, Italy and Spain and spanned both the acute and convalescent phases of COVID-19. The repertoires were made available in a free public database intended to serve as a resource for research on the immune response to SARS-CoV-2. A de-identified subject ID, COVID-19 status, age in years and sex were almost always included in the sample metadata. Samples were obtained from the ongoing ImmuneRACE study (first 160 participants) and from over a thousand subjects provided by 6 global collaborators. HLA class I and class II types, where available, came from metadata supplied by the sample provider rather than from assay-based typing. Deeply sampled blood TCRbeta repertoires from subjects exposed to, actively infected with, or recovered from COVID-19 were included in the dataset. The material from the prospective study consisted of cDNA or gDNA derived from T cells, B-cell-depleted T cells, or PBMCs.

What the work shows at the level of the full study, not this receptor alone: Clinical and demographic metadata were provided uncurated, with the amount varying by source and participant.

Spanning cysteine to phenylalanine, the CDR3 consists of 12 amino acids. This entry keeps only the CDR3 DNA: 36 bases, framed from base 1. The germline V gene (reference sequence) supplies CDR1 LNHDA and CDR2 SQIVND. V is cut by 3 bases and J by 4 bases, and the space between the germline ends is 7 bases. One collaborating source in Seattle enrolled patients while the patients were actively infected and followed the patients over time throughout the course of disease. The collaborating institutions used their own protocols to collect whole blood in K2EDTA tubes. For TCRbeta analysis, collaborators shipped samples as frozen whole blood, isolated PBMCs, or DNA extracted from either of those sample types. TCRbeta CDR3 regions were amplified from genomic DNA by means of the immunoSEQ Assay, a bias-controlled multiplex PCR. As for the original processing: Within the assay, amplification of reference gene primers was used to estimate how many nucleated cells each sample contained. To quantify the absolute abundance of each unique TCRbeta CDR3 rearrangement, sequence reads were collapsed and filtered. For each sample, productive Simpson clonality was calculated as the square root of Simpson's diversity index over productive rearrangements. As stored in TCRdb, this immuneACCESS dataset retains in-frame rearrangements with V and J assigned. A fraction of the clones does not appear; measured against another copy, unresolved V genes explain less than half of the discrepancy, and the remainder lacks a known reason. V and J calls and clone size are as listed in that table; D and trimming were resolved from the DNA. This sample is represented by 150,000 or so clones; more than 80% of them were singletons. Less than 2% of the sample belongs to the ten largest clones.

This clonotype was obtained from a woman aged 55-69 years with COVID-19, enrolled during active disease. Here the chain combines TRBV19 and TRBJ2-7; tentative D gene TRBD2, with 5 bases matching. Sequenced: peripheral blood. CDR3 region: CASSMAGYEQYF. The DNA is TGTGCCAGTAGTATGGCGGGTTACGAGCAGTACTTC.